These T cell receptor beta chains were read from a single sample in a study of T-cell memory formation after mild COVID-19. Using its own MiXCR run on the 5' RACE reads, TCRdb lists one record per CDR3 protein. Of over 350,000 distinct CDR3 sequences listed, approximately 15% were seen once; the top ten hold about a fifth. Sequenced material: PBMCs or a T cell subset sorted from them (not recorded which). These receptors were collected from a man between 18 and 35 years old who had mild COVID-19 (a few samples of this study predate the infection). Cell type and time point are not known. The CDR3 runs from the conserved cysteine through the conserved F or W. The D gene is left open where the match is weak. For some rows the clone size is stated as once, few or many, or as a class when expanded; others skip it.

clone_size,v_call,cdr3_length,j_call,d_call,cdr3_aa,cdr3_nt
NA,TRBV6-2/TRBV6-3,15,TRBJ2-1,TRBD2,CASSQRSGGAHEQFF,TGTGCCAGCAGTCAGAGGAGCGGGGGGGCGCATGAGCAGTTCTTC
many,TRBV9,14,TRBJ1-2,NA,CASSASGTSDSYTF,TGTGCCAGCAGCGCTTCCGGGACCTCCGATAGCTACACCTTC
few,TRBV9,16,TRBJ2-3,TRBD2,CASSKRLAGPTDTQYF,TGTGCCAGCAGCAAACGACTAGCGGGACCCACAGATACGCAGTATTTT
few,TRBV12-3/TRBV12-4,13,TRBJ1-2,TRBD1,CASARDRSVGYTF,TGTGCCAGTGCCCGGGACAGGTCTGTCGGCTACACCTTC
many,TRBV18,13,TRBJ2-4,NA,CASSPPGIGVLHF,TGTGCCAGCTCACCACCGGGGATCGGGGTGCTGCACTTC
NA,TRBV28,13,TRBJ1-5,NA,CATWTVNNQPQHF,TGTGCCACCTGGACAGTAAACAATCAGCCCCAGCATTTT
NA,TRBV20-1,11,TRBJ2-3,NA,CSAGLSNTQYF,TGCAGTGCTGGGCTATCGAATACGCAGTATTTT
NA,TRBV20-1,15,TRBJ1-5,TRBD1,CSARTGTGSNQPQHF,TGCAGTGCTAGAACCGGGACAGGGAGCAATCAGCCCCAGCATTTT
NA,TRBV5-4,15,TRBJ2-5,TRBD2,CASSLPLAGSETQYF,TGTGCCAGCAGCTTGCCGCTAGCGGGGTCAGAGACCCAGTACTTC
NA,TRBV18,13,TRBJ2-1,NA,CASSPFDGNEQFF,TGTGCCAGCTCACCCTTCGATGGGAATGAGCAGTTCTTC
few,TRBV10-3,14,TRBJ2-5,TRBD2,CAIGTLAGSETQYF,TGTGCCATCGGTACGCTAGCGGGGAGTGAGACCCAGTACTTC
once,TRBV19,14,TRBJ2-1,NA,CASSIEQGRNEQFF,TGTGCCAGTAGTATAGAACAGGGTCGCAATGAGCAGTTCTTC
few,TRBV7-2,16,TRBJ1-2,NA,CASSLDRAVGRRGYTF,TGTGCCAGCAGCTTAGACCGAGCCGTGGGCCGACGCGGCTACACCTTC
few,TRBV29-1,12,TRBJ1-1,NA,CSVPQKNTEAFF,TGCAGCGTTCCCCAGAAAAACACTGAAGCTTTCTTT
few,TRBV6-2/TRBV6-3,13,TRBJ1-1,NA,CASGFSRNTEAFF,TGTGCCAGCGGCTTTTCTAGGAACACTGAAGCTTTCTTT
NA,TRBV4-1,15,TRBJ2-1,NA,CASSHGDSIYNEQFF,TGCGCCAGCAGCCACGGCGACTCGATCTACAATGAGCAGTTCTTC
few,TRBV10-3,15,TRBJ1-3,NA,CAISPVGQSGNTIYF,TGTGCCATCAGTCCTGTCGGGCAGAGTGGAAACACCATATATTTT
NA,TRBV5-1,14,TRBJ2-5,NA,CASSLRDSGETQYF,TGCGCCAGCAGCTTGAGAGACAGCGGAGAGACCCAGTACTTC
NA,TRBV29-1,14,TRBJ2-1,TRBD2,CSVDPSGVHNEQFF,TGCAGCGTTGATCCTAGCGGGGTGCACAATGAGCAGTTCTTC
NA,TRBV6-2/TRBV6-3,13,TRBJ2-2,NA,CAVWARGDGELFF,TGTGCCGTATGGGCCAGGGGTGACGGGGAGCTGTTTTTT
few,TRBV5-1,14,TRBJ2-2,NA,CASRDNSYTGELFF,TGCGCCAGCAGGGACAACTCCTACACCGGGGAGCTGTTTTTT
once,TRBV4-1,15,TRBJ1-5,TRBD1,CASSQGQGTDQPQHF,TGCGCCAGCAGCCAAGGACAGGGGACCGATCAGCCCCAGCATTTT
few,TRBV9,15,TRBJ1-1,NA,CASSVADSMNTEAFF,TGTGCCAGCAGCGTAGCTGACAGTATGAACACTGAAGCTTTCTTT
NA,TRBV5-1,16,TRBJ2-3,TRBD2,CASSLDSGGRTDTQYF,TGCGCCAGCAGCTTGGACAGCGGGGGGCGCACAGATACGCAGTATTTT
NA,TRBV9,16,TRBJ2-5,TRBD2,CASSPRGRGGRETQYF,TGTGCCAGCAGCCCACGCGGCCGCGGGGGAAGGGAGACCCAGTACTTC
NA,TRBV5-1,14,TRBJ1-1,TRBD1,CASSAWTGWAEAFF,TGCGCCAGCAGCGCATGGACAGGGTGGGCTGAAGCTTTCTTT
few,TRBV6-5,15,TRBJ2-7,NA,CASSYSPLRPYEQYF,TGTGCCAGCAGTTACTCGCCTCTACGACCCTACGAGCAGTACTTC
few,TRBV6-2/TRBV6-3,16,TRBJ2-1,NA,CASSYPDLGSYNEQFF,TGTGCCAGCAGCTATCCCGACCTAGGATCCTACAATGAGCAGTTCTTC
NA,TRBV28,16,TRBJ2-1,TRBD2,CASRLPGGASYNEQFF,TGTGCCAGCAGACTCCCCGGGGGGGCCTCCTACAATGAGCAGTTCTTC
few,TRBV5-1,15,TRBJ2-7,NA,CASSLASGLAYEQYF,TGCGCCAGCAGCTTGGCTTCGGGGCTCGCCTACGAGCAGTACTTC
NA,TRBV5-6,11,TRBJ2-1,NA,CASSLQVEQFF,TGTGCCAGCAGCTTACAGGTTGAGCAGTTCTTC
NA,TRBV27,18,TRBJ2-5,TRBD2,CASSPSGLAGGPVGTQYF,TGTGCCAGCAGTCCCTCGGGACTAGCGGGGGGGCCAGTAGGGACCCAGTACTTC